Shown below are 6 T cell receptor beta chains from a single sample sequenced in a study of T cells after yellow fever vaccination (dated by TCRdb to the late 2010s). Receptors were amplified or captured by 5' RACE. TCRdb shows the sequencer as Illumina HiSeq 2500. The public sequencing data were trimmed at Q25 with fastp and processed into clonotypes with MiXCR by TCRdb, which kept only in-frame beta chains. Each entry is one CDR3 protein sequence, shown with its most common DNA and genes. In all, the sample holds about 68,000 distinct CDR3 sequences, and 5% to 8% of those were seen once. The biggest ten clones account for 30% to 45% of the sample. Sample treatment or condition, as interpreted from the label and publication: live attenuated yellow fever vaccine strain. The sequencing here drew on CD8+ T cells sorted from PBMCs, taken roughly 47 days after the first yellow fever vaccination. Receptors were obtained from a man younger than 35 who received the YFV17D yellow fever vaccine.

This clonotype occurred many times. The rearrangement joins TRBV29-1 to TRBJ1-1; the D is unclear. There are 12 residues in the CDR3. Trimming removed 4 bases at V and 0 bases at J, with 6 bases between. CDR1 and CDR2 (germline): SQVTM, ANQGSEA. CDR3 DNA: TGCAGCGTTGGGAGCATGAACACTGAAGCTTTCTTT. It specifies CSVGSMNTEAFF. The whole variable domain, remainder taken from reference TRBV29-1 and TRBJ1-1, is SAVISQKPSRDICQRGTSLTIQCQVDSQVTMMFWYRQQPGQSLTLIATANQGSEATYESGFVIDKFPISRPNLTFSTLTVSNMSPEDSSIYLCSVGSMNTEAFFGQGTRLTVV.

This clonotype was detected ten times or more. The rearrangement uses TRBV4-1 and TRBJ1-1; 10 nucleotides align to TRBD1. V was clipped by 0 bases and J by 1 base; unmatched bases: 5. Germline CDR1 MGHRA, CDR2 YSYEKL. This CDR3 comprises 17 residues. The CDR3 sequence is CASSQEGQGLQNTEAFF. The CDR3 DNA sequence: TGCGCCAGCAGCCAAGAGGGACAGGGGCTACAGAACACTGAAGCTTTCTTT.

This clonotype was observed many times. DNA for the CDR3: TGTGCCAGCAGCAAAGTACGGACAGGGGCCGAAGCTTTCTTT. It encodes CASSKVRTGAEAFF. The chain couples TRBV7-2 to TRBJ1-1; the match to TRBD1 covers 9 bases. CDR1 and CDR2 (germline): SGHTA, FQGNSA. V lost 5 bases and J lost 8; bases outside the gene matches: 9. This CDR3 has 14 residues.

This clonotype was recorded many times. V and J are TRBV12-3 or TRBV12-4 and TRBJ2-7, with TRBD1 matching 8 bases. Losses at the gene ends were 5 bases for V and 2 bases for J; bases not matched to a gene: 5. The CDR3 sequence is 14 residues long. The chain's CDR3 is CASSKGQGAYEQYV. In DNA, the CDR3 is TGTGCCAGCAGTAAAGGACAGGGCGCCTACGAGCAGTACGTC.

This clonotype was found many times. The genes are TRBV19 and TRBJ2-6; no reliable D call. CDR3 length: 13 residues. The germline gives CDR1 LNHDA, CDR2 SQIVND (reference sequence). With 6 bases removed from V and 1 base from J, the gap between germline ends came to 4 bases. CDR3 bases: TGTGCCAGTAGCGAGTCTGGGGCCAACGTCCTGACTTTC. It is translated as CASSESGANVLTF. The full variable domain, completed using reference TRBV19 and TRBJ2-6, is DGGITQSPKYLFRKEGQNVTLSCEQNLNHDAMYWYRQDPGQGLRLIYYSQIVNDFQKGDIAEGYSVSREKKESFPLTVTSAQKNPTAFYLCASSESGANVLTFGAGSRLTVL.

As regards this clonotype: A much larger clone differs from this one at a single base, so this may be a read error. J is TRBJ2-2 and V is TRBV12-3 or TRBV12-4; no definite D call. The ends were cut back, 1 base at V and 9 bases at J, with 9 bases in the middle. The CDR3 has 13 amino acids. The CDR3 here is CASSLGGNWELFF. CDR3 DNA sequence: TGTGCCAGCAGTTTAGGGGGAAACTGGGAGCTGTTTTTT.